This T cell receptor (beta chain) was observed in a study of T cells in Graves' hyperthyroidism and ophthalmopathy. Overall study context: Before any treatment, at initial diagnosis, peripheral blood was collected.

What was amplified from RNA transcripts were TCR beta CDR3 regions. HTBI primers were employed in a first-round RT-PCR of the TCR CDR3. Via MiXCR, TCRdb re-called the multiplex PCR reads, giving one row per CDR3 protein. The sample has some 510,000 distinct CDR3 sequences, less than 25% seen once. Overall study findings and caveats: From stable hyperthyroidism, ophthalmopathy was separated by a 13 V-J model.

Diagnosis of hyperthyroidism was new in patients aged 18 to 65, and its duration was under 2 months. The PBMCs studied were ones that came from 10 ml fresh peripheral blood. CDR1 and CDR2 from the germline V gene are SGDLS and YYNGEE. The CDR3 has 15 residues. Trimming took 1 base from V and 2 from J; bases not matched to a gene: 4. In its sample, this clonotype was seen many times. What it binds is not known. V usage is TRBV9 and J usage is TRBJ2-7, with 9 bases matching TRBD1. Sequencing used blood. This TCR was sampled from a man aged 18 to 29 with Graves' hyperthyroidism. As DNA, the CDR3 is TGTGCCAGCAGCGTATCAGGACAGGGGCCCTACGAGCAGTACTTC. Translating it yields CASSVSGQGPYEQYF.